The rows below give T cell receptor beta chains drawn from one sample of a study of shared clonotypes between healthy human individuals. Using immunoSEQ multiplex PCR, the repertoire was profiled, and TCRdb retains in-frame clones only, with some absent. Of about a million clones listed, approximately 72% are singletons. The sequenced sample was memory CD4+ T cells sorted from blood. The receptors were gathered from a man aged 18 to 30 in good health. Both conserved end residues are part of each CDR3. Expanded clones get a size class; other rows say once, few or many, or leave the size out.

cdr3_aa clone_size j_call v_call
CASSLSGREKETQYF NA TRBJ2-5 TRBV7-2
CASSPQGYEQYF NA TRBJ2-7 TRBV5-1
CASSSAGGLGEQFF NA TRBJ2-1 TRBV11-3
CASSGAGQETQYF NA TRBJ2-5 TRBV9
CASSLAGKGETQYF NA TRBJ2-5 TRBV5-1
CASSLSLAGVSPLHF once TRBJ1-6 TRBV7-9
CASSPVDEKLFF NA TRBJ1-4 TRBV6-5
CASSSREFETQYF once TRBJ2-5 TRBV5-1
CALGFPRPDTQYF NA TRBJ2-3 TRBV30
CASSSATSRSEQFF NA TRBJ2-1 TRBV7-3
CASSERTSGSVYNEQFF NA TRBJ2-1 TRBV7-6
CASSLAAGSYEQYF NA TRBJ2-7 TRBV5-1